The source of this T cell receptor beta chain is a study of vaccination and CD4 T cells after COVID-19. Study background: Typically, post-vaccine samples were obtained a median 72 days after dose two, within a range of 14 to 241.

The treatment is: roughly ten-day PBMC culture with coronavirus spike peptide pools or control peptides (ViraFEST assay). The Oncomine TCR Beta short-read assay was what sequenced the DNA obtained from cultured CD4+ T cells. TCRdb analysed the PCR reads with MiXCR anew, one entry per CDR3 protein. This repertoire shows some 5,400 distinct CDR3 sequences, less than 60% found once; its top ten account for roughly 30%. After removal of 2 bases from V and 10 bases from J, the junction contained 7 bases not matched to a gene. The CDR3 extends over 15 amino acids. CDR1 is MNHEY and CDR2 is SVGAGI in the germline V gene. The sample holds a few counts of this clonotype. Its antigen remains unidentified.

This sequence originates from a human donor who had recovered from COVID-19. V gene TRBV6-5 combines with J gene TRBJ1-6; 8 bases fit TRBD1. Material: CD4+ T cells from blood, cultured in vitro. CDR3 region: CASSYQLQGGSPLHF. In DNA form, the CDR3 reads TGTGCCAGCAGTTACCAGCTACAGGGGGGGTCACCCCTCCACTTT.